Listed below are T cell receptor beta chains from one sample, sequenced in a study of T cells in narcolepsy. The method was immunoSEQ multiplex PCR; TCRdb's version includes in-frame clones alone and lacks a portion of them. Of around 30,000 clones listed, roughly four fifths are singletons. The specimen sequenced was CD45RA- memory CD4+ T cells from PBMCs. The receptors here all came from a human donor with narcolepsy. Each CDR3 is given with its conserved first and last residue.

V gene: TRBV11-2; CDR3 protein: CASSPPTGTPYQETQYF
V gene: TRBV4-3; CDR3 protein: CASSPSGQSSGNTIYF
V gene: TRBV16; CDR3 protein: CASSRGPQETQYF
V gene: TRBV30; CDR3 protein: CAWNAGDQPQHF
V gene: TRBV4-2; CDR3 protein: CASSQDSGTTDTQYF
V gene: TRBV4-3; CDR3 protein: CASSRGHSMNTEAFF
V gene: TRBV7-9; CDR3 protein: CATRGGGSMNTEAFF
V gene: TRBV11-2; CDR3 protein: CASSSDGRLAKLFF
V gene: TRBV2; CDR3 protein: CASRLGTSGGAGEQFF
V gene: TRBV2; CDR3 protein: CASRQGILNYGYTF
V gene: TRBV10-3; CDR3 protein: CASARPTDTQYF
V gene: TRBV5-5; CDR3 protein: CASSLTGTGYSNQPQHF
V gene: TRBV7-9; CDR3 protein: CASSPDPGTGGTEAFF
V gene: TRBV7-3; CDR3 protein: CASSLVRADTQYF
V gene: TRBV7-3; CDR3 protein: CASSSRQGAGKVVTGELFF
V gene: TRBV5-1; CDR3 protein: CASSLTGTGYEQYF
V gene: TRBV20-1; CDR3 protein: CSGGNYEQYF
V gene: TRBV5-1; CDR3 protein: CASSLLNTEAFF
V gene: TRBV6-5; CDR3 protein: CASSGDHGYGYTF
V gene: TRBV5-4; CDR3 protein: CASSSKGDTEAFF
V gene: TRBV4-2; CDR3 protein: CASSQERQGGSWNTIYF
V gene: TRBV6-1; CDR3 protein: CASSDQPGPWNEQYF
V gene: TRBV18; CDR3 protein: CASSPNHRGDQPQHF
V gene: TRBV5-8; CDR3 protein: CASSLGRGANSPLHF
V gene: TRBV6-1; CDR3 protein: CASSYVNSNSPLHF
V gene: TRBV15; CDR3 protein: CATSRGADGKLFF